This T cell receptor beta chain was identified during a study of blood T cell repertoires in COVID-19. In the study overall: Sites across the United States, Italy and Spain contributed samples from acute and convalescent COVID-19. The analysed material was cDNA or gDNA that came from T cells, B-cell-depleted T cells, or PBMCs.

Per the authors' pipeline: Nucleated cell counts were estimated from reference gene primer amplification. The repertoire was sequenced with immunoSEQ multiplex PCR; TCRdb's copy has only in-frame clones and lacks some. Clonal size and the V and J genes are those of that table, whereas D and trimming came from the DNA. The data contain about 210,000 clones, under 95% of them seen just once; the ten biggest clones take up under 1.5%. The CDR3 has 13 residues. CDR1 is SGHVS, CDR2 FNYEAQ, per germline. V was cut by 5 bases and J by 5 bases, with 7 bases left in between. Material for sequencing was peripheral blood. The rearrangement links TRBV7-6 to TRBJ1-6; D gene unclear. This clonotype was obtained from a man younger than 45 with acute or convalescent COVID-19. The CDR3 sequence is CASSITNNSPLHF. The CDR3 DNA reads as TGTGCCAGCAGCATAACAAATAATTCACCCCTCCACTTT.